The sequence of this T cell receptor beta chain was determined in a study of blood T cell repertoires in COVID-19. At the level of the study: COVID-19 samples from acute and convalescent phases originated in the United States, Italy and Spain. PBMCs, B-cell-depleted T cells, or T cells were the source of the cDNA or gDNA that made up the material.

Under the authors' procedure: Researchers report that nucleated cell counts were estimated from reference gene primer amplification. Method: immunoSEQ multiplex PCR; TCRdb's copy keeps in-frame clones and lacks some. The V and J calls and clone size were taken over from that table, and D and trimming were inferred from the DNA. Of about 68,000 clones listed, 80% to 90% are singletons. Trimming cost V 8 bases and J 4 bases, with 20 bases left between them. CDR1 and CDR2 (germline): SSHAT, FNYEAQ (reference sequence). The CDR3 is 16 amino acids. The gene calls are TRBV7-7 and TRBJ2-2, with D perhaps matching TRBD2 (5 bases). The sample was peripheral blood. This clonotype was sampled from a man under 40 with acute or convalescent COVID-19. CDR3 loop: CASAEGVGMGTGELFF. The CDR3 region has the DNA TGTGCCAGCGCCGAGGGAGTCGGGATGGGCACCGGGGAGCTGTTTTTT.